Each of the 14 T cell receptor beta chains below was sequenced from the same sample in a study of shared clonotypes between healthy human individuals. Only in-frame clones appear in the TCRdb table, and some are missing; sequencing was by immunoSEQ multiplex PCR. The table has roughly 2 million clones, 85% to 95% seen once; the top ten hold 0.1% to 0.15%. The sequencing sample was made of naive CD4+ T cells sorted from blood. Documented subset: CD45RA+ positively selected. The source of these receptors is a man younger than 35 in good health.

J is TRBJ2-7 and V is TRBV9; 13 nucleotides line up with TRBD2. The CDR3 is made up of 18 amino acids. Germline V gene lookup returns CDR1 SGDLS and CDR2 YYNGEE. V shed 0 bases, J shed 0 bases, and the junction held 6 bases outside the gene matches. The CDR3 protein is CASSVGMGLAGSSYEQYF. The CDR3 region has the DNA TGTGCCAGCAGCGTAGGGATGGGACTAGCGGGATCCTCCTACGAGCAGTACTTC.

The chain uses TRBV29-1 and TRBJ2-1; no reliable D call. Germline V gene sequence: CDR1 SQVTM, CDR2 ANQGSEA. V was pared by 7 bases and J by 0 bases, with 10 bases between. CDR3 length equals 13 residues. CDR3 nucleotides: TGCAGCGCTCGACCGCTCTCCTACAATGAGCAGTTCTTC. Translation: CSARPLSYNEQFF.

Points on this clone: The identical CDR3 is also encoded by other nucleotide sequences in the sample. V is TRBV5-1 and J is TRBJ1-1; 7 bases fit TRBD1. The CDR3 covers 16 residues. Trimming took 0 bases from V and 0 from J; bases not matched to a gene: 5. Germline loops: CDR1 SGHRS, CDR2 YFSETQ. CDR3 nucleotide sequence: TGCGCCAGCAGCTTGGTCCCGGGACAGATGAACACTGAAGCTTTCTTT. Its protein is CASSLVPGQMNTEAFF.

The chain couples TRBV4-3 to TRBJ1-1; no definite D call. The CDR3 totals 13 residues. Germline V gene data show CDR1 as LGHNA and CDR2 as YSLEER. The V end was cut by 0 bases, the J end by 1 base, with 3 bases between. CDR3 protein: CASSQEPNTEAFF. The CDR3 nucleotides are TGCGCCAGCAGCCAAGAACCGAACACTGAAGCTTTCTTT.

This rearrangement joins TRBV5-1 to TRBJ2-3; 9 positions agree with TRBD2. CDR1 and CDR2 from the germline V gene are SGHRS and YFSETQ. V lost 5 bases to trimming and J lost 1 base; unmatched junction nucleotides: 8. The CDR3 is made up of 16 amino acids. CDR3 loop: CASRRREGLGTDTQYF. DNA of the CDR3: TGCGCCAGCAGGAGGCGGGAGGGCCTCGGCACAGATACGCAGTATTTT.

The J gene is TRBJ2-7, the V gene TRBV11-2, with 10 bases aligning to TRBD2. Germline-derived CDR1 and CDR2 are SGHAT and FQNNGV. The CDR3 runs to 16 residues. V lost 0 bases and J lost 6; bases outside the gene matches: 8. Here the CDR3 reads CASSLEASGRAFEQYF. CDR3 nucleotides: TGTGCCAGCAGCTTAGAGGCGAGCGGGAGGGCCTTCGAGCAGTACTTC.

This clone was seen only once. The chain carries TRBV9 and TRBJ1-6, with D possibly being TRBD1 (6 bases). The CDR3 is made up of 14 amino acids. Looked up from germline, CDR1 is SGDLS and CDR2 is YYNGEE. Trimming took 1 base from V and 9 from J, leaving 11 bases between them. The CDR3 sequence: CASSVTQGPSPLHF. The CDR3 DNA reads TGTGCCAGCAGCGTAACACAGGGACCTTCACCCCTCCACTTT.

V gene TRBV9 combines with J gene TRBJ1-1, with D possibly being TRBD1 (6 bases). Per the germline V gene, CDR1 is SGDLS and CDR2 is YYNGEE. Deletions cut 3 bases from V and 2 bases from J, with 14 bases between. This CDR3 has 15 amino acids. The CDR3: CASSALGGGNTEAFF. CDR3 nucleotides: TGTGCCAGCAGCGCCCTTGGGGGGGGCAACACTGAAGCTTTCTTT.

This chain connects TRBV28 to TRBJ1-5; TRBD1 agrees at 8 bases. V gave up 6 bases and J gave up 3 bases; unmatched junction bases: 13. CDR1 and CDR2 from the germline V gene are MDHEN and SYDVKM. CDR3 size: 17 residues. CDR3 DNA: TGTGCCAGCAGATACGGACAGGGACTTATTTCCAATCAGCCCCAGCATTTT. This gives the protein CASRYGQGLISNQPQHF. Supplemented by reference TRBV28 and TRBJ1-5, the full variable domain reads DVKVTQSSRYLVKRTGEKVFLECVQDMDHENMFWYRQDPGLGLRLIYFSYDVKMKEKGDIPEGYSVSREKKERFSLILESASTNQTSMYLCASRYGQGLISNQPQHFGDGTRLSIL.

The chain carries TRBV6-6 and TRBJ2-7; 8 bases are shared with TRBD1. This CDR3 contains 16 residues. Germline CDR1 and CDR2: MNHNY and SVGAGI (reference sequence). The V gene end was trimmed by 2 bases and the J gene end by 0 bases; junction bases not matched to a gene: 6. CDR3 in amino acids: CASSYTPTGVSYEQYF. The CDR3 DNA sequence: TGTGCCAGCAGTTACACGCCGACAGGGGTCTCCTACGAGCAGTACTTC.

This clone was seen just once. J is TRBJ1-6 and V is TRBV2, with a possible D match to TRBD1 (5 bases). Trimming pared 2 bases from V and 8 bases from J, leaving 10 bases between. Germline lookup yields CDR1 SNHLY and CDR2 FYNNEI. There are 14 residues in the CDR3. CDR3 sequence (DNA): TGTGCCAGCAGTGAAACGGCAGGGTATTCACCCCTCCACTTT. Encoded protein: CASSETAGYSPLHF.

The V call is TRBV4-3, the J call TRBJ1-1; D ambiguous. Trimming pared 3 bases from V and 1 base from J, leaving 6 bases between. Germline assignment: CDR1 LGHNA and CDR2 YSLEER. The CDR3 has 13 residues. Written as DNA, the CDR3 is TGCGCCAGCAGCCAGTGGGGGAACACTGAAGCTTTCTTT. Its protein is CASSQWGNTEAFF.

The chain couples TRBV19 to TRBJ2-3; the match to TRBD1 covers 9 bases. This CDR3 spans 15 amino acids. V was pared by 4 bases and J by 5 bases, with 7 bases of the junction left unmatched. In germline, CDR1 is LNHDA, CDR2 SQIVND (reference sequence). CDR3 nucleotide sequence: TGTGCCAGTAGTACCGGGACAGGGTTTGTAGATACGCAGTATTTT. This codes for CASSTGTGFVDTQYF. Variable domain in full (rest from reference TRBV19 and TRBJ2-3): DGGITQSPKYLFRKEGQNVTLSCEQNLNHDAMYWYRQDPGQGLRLIYYSQIVNDFQKGDIAEGYSVSREKKESFPLTVTSAQKNPTAFYLCASSTGTGFVDTQYFGPGTRLTVL.

V and J are TRBV11-2 and TRBJ2-5; 11 bases match TRBD2. Germline CDR1 reads SGHAT; CDR2 reads FQNNGV. The CDR3 contains 15 residues. The V segment lost 4 bases and the J segment 5 bases; nucleotides outside the gene matches: 6. CDR3 region: CASSSIAGGSETQYF. The CDR3 DNA is TGTGCCAGCAGCTCGATAGCGGGAGGGTCGGAGACCCAGTACTTC.